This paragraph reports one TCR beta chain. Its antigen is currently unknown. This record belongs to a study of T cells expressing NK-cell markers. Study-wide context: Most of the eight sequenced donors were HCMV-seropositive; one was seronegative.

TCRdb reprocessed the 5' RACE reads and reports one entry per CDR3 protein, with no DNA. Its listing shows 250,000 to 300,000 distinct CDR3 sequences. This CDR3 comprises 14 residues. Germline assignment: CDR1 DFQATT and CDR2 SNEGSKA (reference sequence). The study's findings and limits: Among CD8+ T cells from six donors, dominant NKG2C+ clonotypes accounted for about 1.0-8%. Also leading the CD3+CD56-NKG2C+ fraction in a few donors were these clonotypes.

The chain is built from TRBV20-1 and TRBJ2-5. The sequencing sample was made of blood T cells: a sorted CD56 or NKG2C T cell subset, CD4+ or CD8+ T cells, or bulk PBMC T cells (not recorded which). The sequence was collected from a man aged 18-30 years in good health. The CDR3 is CSARAALEVETQYF.